The rows below give T cell receptor beta chains drawn from one sample of a study of CD8+ T cells in alopecia areata. The repertoire was sequenced with immunoSEQ multiplex PCR; TCRdb's copy has only in-frame clones and lacks some. This table has 150,000 to 200,000 clones, 60% appearing once. This specimen consisted of CD4+ T cells sorted from blood, obtained at week 24, from a patient treated with tofacitinib. The receptors come from a human donor with alopecia areata. CDR3s include the opening cysteine and the closing phenylalanine or tryptophan. A D gene is named only where the DNA matches it firmly. The size of a clone is reported for some rows only, either as once, few or many, or as a class for expanded clones.

v_call,d_call,j_call,clone_size,cdr3_aa,cdr3_nt
TRBV4-3,.,TRBJ2-7,.,CASSQGGGPRDEQYF,TGCGCCAGCAGCCAAGGTGGGGGCCCCAGGGACGAGCAGTACTTC
TRBV5-1,TRBD1,TRBJ2-2,.,CASSARDRDTGELFF,TGCGCCAGCAGCGCGCGGGACAGGGACACCGGGGAGCTGTTTTTT
TRBV5-1,.,TRBJ2-7,.,CASSLTGRAYEQYF,TGCGCCAGCAGCTTGACAGGGAGAGCCTACGAGCAGTACTTC
TRBV27,.,TRBJ2-7,.,CATRLSPWGTYEQYF,TGTGCCACCCGTTTGAGCCCTTGGGGTACCTACGAGCAGTACTTC
TRBV29-1,.,TRBJ2-1,once,CSVGETADNEQFF,TGCAGCGTTGGGGAGACAGCGGACAATGAGCAGTTCTTC
TRBV5-1,TRBD1,TRBJ2-2,.,CASSQMGQGNTGELFF,TGCGCCAGCAGCCAGATGGGACAGGGGAACACCGGGGAGCTGTTTTTT
TRBV19,TRBD2,TRBJ2-2,.,CASSTGGGTTGELFF,TGTGCCAGTAGTACCGGCGGGGGGACCACCGGGGAGCTGTTTTTT
TRBV30,TRBD1,TRBJ2-7,.,CAWRSYRGRAYEQYF,TGTGCCTGGAGGAGCTACAGGGGCAGGGCCTACGAGCAGTACTTC
TRBV29-1,.,TRBJ1-2,.,CSGAVGAYGYTF,TGCAGCGGGGCTGTTGGGGCCTATGGCTACACCTTC
TRBV25-1,TRBD1,TRBJ1-4,.,CASSVRTGPATNEKLFF,TGTGCCAGCAGTGTACGGACAGGCCCTGCAACTAATGAAAAACTGTTTTTT
TRBV30,TRBD2,TRBJ2-7,few,CAWGTSGGQRQYF,TGTGCCTGGGGGACTAGCGGGGGCCAGCGGCAGTACTTC
TRBV30,TRBD2,TRBJ2-7,few,CAWKPLRGSGAYEQYF,TGTGCCTGGAAACCCCTTCGGGGTAGCGGGGCCTACGAGCAGTACTTC
TRBV25-1,TRBD1,TRBJ1-2,.,CASSVGQGGYGYTF,TGTGCCAGCAGTGTTGGCCAGGGGGGGTATGGCTACACCTTC
TRBV6-6,TRBD1,TRBJ1-2,once,CASSLADRVDGYTF,TGTGCCAGCAGCTTAGCGGACAGGGTTGATGGCTACACCTTC
TRBV29-1,.,TRBJ2-5,.,CSVDTGVETQYF,TGCAGCGTTGACACAGGCGTTGAGACCCAGTACTTC
TRBV30,.,TRBJ1-1,.,CAWKTPGDEAFF,TGTGCCTGGAAAACCCCAGGGGATGAAGCTTTCTTT
TRBV6-5,TRBD1,TRBJ1-1,once,CASSFRGTDWTEAFF,TGTGCCAGCAGTTTCAGGGGGACGGATTGGACTGAAGCTTTCTTT
TRBV15,.,TRBJ2-7,.,CATASGGYEQYF,TGTGCCACCGCCAGTGGAGGTTACGAGCAGTACTTC
TRBV10-3,.,TRBJ2-7,few,CAISEEGGVQYF,TGTGCCATCAGTGAGGAGGGGGGGGTGCAGTACTTC
TRBV30,.,TRBJ1-1,.,CAWSLGSRAFF,TGTGCCTGGAGCTTAGGTAGTCGGGCTTTCTTT
TRBV9,.,TRBJ1-6,.,CASSVAGEKPLHF,TGTGCCAGCAGCGTAGCGGGCGAAAAACCCCTCCACTTT
TRBV27,.,TRBJ2-3,.,CASSSPGSSTDTQYF,TGTGCCAGCAGTTCCCCGGGATCTAGCACAGATACGCAGTATTTT
TRBV5-1,TRBD1,TRBJ1-2,.,CASSLSPGQGARGYTF,TGCGCCAGCAGCTTGAGCCCGGGACAGGGGGCGCGGGGCTACACCTTC
TRBV11-2,.,TRBJ2-7,.,CASSLAQGTFTYEQYF,TGTGCCAGCAGCTTAGCTCAGGGGACCTTTACCTACGAGCAGTACTTC
TRBV4-3,.,TRBJ1-5,few,CASSQDLDNQPQHF,TGCGCCAGCAGCCAAGATTTGGACAATCAGCCCCAGCATTTT
TRBV5-6,TRBD1,TRBJ1-5,.,CASSSNTGAGQPQHF,TGTGCCAGCAGCTCGAATACAGGGGCGGGGCAGCCCCAGCATTTT
TRBV29-1,.,TRBJ2-1,.,CSVEAGTNEQFF,TGCAGCGTTGAAGCAGGAACCAATGAGCAGTTCTTC
TRBV11-2,TRBD2,TRBJ2-5,.,CASSLGTSGGIQETQYF,TGTGCCAGCAGCTTAGGGACTAGCGGGGGGATCCAAGAGACCCAGTACTTC
TRBV30,.,TRBJ1-4,.,CAWSAPRWVSEKLFF,TGTGCCTGGAGTGCACCTCGGTGGGTTAGTGAAAAACTGTTTTTT
TRBV7-2,.,TRBJ2-5,.,CASSLAFGQTQYF,TGTGCCAGCAGCTTAGCCTTCGGACAGACCCAGTACTTC
TRBV19,.,TRBJ1-5,few,CASRRTADQPQHF,TGTGCCAGTAGGAGGACAGCAGATCAGCCCCAGCATTTT
TRBV29-1,TRBD1,TRBJ1-1,.,CSVMVTGGTEAFF,TGCAGCGTTATGGTGACAGGGGGTACTGAAGCTTTCTTT